This record covers a single T cell receptor beta chain. It has no known antigen specificity. One base away there is no much larger clone; base qualities are not given. This sample was taken from a study of shared clonotypes between healthy human individuals (dated by TCRdb to 2019 to 2021). Regarding the research as a whole: The cohort included a few men and two women between 18 and 49 years of age. For each donor, CD4 naive and CD4 memory were each run on three plates, CD8 naive on two plates, and CD8 memory on one plate. Between about 0.9 and 10 billion PBMCs per donor were obtained by leukapheresis. To increase sequencing depth and limit assay-specific biases, different laboratories used diverse techniques to prepare libraries and sequence TCR repertoires. The study deeply sequenced blood TCR repertoires of five healthy adults to estimate repertoire size and the extent of clonotype sharing between individuals.

Using the deep immunoSEQ assay, TCR CDR3 regions were amplified from genomic DNA by multiplex PCR. Extracted genomic DNA from each cell subset was spread evenly across all wells of several immunoSEQ 96-well plates, with each plate serving as a replicate. Each replicate PCR for sorted subsets received about 0.2 ug genomic DNA, equal to tens of thousands of T cell genomes. Purified libraries were quantified with a Qubit 3.0 fluorometer, sized on a Bioanalyzer 2100, and re-quantified with the KAPA Library Quantification kit. Each immunoSEQ 96-well plate was sequenced on its own single-read 150-cycle Illumina NextSeq 550 flow cell. As for the original processing: Because the immunoSEQ output held only junctional sequences and lacked quality scores, the filtering could not match the filtering applied to full-length reads. To assign V/J genes and CDR3, sequences were annotated using PyIR, a Python wrapper for IgBLAST v1.9, with IMGT germline references. Reads were removed for weak V/J assignments (E-value above 1e-6), missing CDR3, stop codons, out-of-frame junctions, or ambiguous translated residues. V3J clonotypes were defined by identical inferred V gene, J gene, and CDR3 amino acid sequence. The percentage overlap between two repertoires was calculated by dividing the number of shared unique clonotypes by the size of the smaller repertoire. Richness of each repertoire was evaluated using RTK rarefaction, the Chao1 estimator, and Recon v2.1 estimates of unobserved clonotypes. OLGA was used to compute generation probabilities for all TCRbeta clonotypes that the gDNA method yielded from a handful of donors. The table comes from immuneACCESS by way of TCRdb, which keeps in-frame sequences with V and J called. Part of the clones is missing from these tables; in studies checked, under half for an unresolved V gene and the rest for unknown reasons. D and trimming come from the DNA, and the V and J calls and clone size come from that table. For this sample the table gives over a million clones, of which roughly 95% were detected only once. Over 1% of the sample is in the top ten clones.

What the research found in general, with its limitations: Even with the large sequencing depth, rarefaction of the sorted-subset datasets indicated that sequencing was incomplete. Pairwise subsampling led to the expectation that sequencing depth would affect the degree of clonotype sharing among donors. Estimated clonotype richness was generally larger for naive than for memory subsets. Clonotypes shared by all four sorted-subset donors showed higher generation probabilities than non-shared clonotypes. The small number of donors limited the genetic and exposure-history diversity represented. Sampling was restricted to blood, and TCR repertoires in tissues likely differ from the TCR repertoires found in blood. Sharing across several donors was observed for about 4.8% of naive CD4, around 3.5% of naive CD8, 2% to 2.5% of memory CD4, and less than 0.45% of memory CD8 clonotypes.

The junction shows trimming of 4 bases on V and 7 bases on J, and the gene matches do not reach 11 bases of it. Spanning cysteine to phenylalanine, the CDR3 consists of 16 amino acids. Solely the CDR3 DNA is kept, with 48 bases framed from the first base. The germline V gene supplies CDR1 SNHLY and CDR2 FYNNEI. Healthy HIV-negative adults with no recently reported acute infections or vaccinations were included as donors. All donors were Caucasian adults living in Nashville, Tennessee, USA. Magnetic negative selection was used to enrich CD4+ T cells, after which naive cells were positively selected on CD45RA and the negative fraction became the memory subset. After blood collection by leukapheresis, PBMCs were isolated using Ficoll-Histopaque density gradient centrifugation and then cryopreserved in the vapor phase of liquid nitrogen. Analytical flow cytometry was used to check the purity and quantity of every magnetically sorted T cell population. Each sorted fraction had its genomic DNA isolated and then quantified by UV absorbance on a Nanodrop 2000c.

The chain couples TRBV2 to TRBJ2-1, with 9 bases in between that match TRBD2. The sequence derives from a man aged 25 to 45 in good health. Sample: naive CD4+ T cells sorted from blood. Interpreted using the paper, the cell subset or site label stands for: CD45RA+ positively selected. CDR3 sequence: CASSAFSGSPGNEQFF. The DNA reads TGTGCCAGCAGTGCTTTTAGCGGGAGCCCCGGGAATGAGCAGTTCTTC.